These 29 T cell receptor beta chains share one sample of origin, sequenced in a study of neurological immune-mediated disorders (dated by TCRdb to the late 2010s). The library relied on 5' RACE. The sequencer was an Illumina HiSeq 2500. TCRdb reprocessed the public reads (quality trimming at Q25 with fastp, clone calling with MiXCR) and kept in-frame beta chains. One record per CDR3 amino acid sequence lists the most common genes and DNA. The sample data list about 74,000 distinct CDR3 sequences, and roughly 5% of these were observed just once. The top ten clonotypes cover about 7.4% of the sample. The sample comprised PBMCs. Source of these receptors: a man between 18 and 29 years old with multiple sclerosis.

This clonotype was picked up many times. V and J are TRBV6-6 and TRBJ2-3, with 16 bases identical to TRBD2. V lost 5 bases to trimming and J lost 5 bases; unmatched junction nucleotides: 10. Germline V gene data show CDR1 as MNHNY and CDR2 as SVGAGI (reference sequence). This CDR3 is built from 18 residues. This chain's CDR3 is CASSQTGTSGRAGDTQYF. In nucleotides, the CDR3 is TGTGCCAGCAGTCAGACCGGGACTAGCGGGAGGGCCGGAGATACGCAGTATTTT.

This clonotype was detected many times. The genes are TRBV15 and TRBJ1-4; tentatively, D is TRBD1 (5 bases). This CDR3 has 15 residues. In germline, CDR1 is LNHNV, CDR2 YYDKDF (reference sequence). V was cut by 0 bases and J by 6 bases, with 11 bases left in between. The CDR3 DNA is TGTGCCACCAGCAGAGATCGGGGGTGGGATGAAAAACTGTTTTTT. Protein product: CATSRDRGWDEKLFF.

This clonotype was detected ten times or more. In nucleotides, the CDR3 is TGCGCCAGCAGCCAAGATCCAAAAAGGAACTATGGCTACACCTTC. This gives the protein CASSQDPKRNYGYTF. V is TRBV4-3 and J is TRBJ1-2; D is unresolved. Trimming removed 0 bases from V and 2 bases from J, with 10 bases in between. Looked up from germline, CDR1 is LGHNA and CDR2 is YSLEER. This CDR3 is built from 15 residues.

This clonotype occurred many times. One junction end does not reproduce the germline sequence, and a read error may be involved. V is TRBV5-1 and J is TRBJ1-6; D not resolved. The V gene's germline CDR1 is SGHRS and CDR2 YFSETQ. The CDR3 runs to 14 residues. The CDR3 DNA reads TGCGCCAGCAGCTTGGCCGGGCAGCTTGAGACCCTCAACTTT. This sequence encodes CASSLAGQLETLNF.

In this sample, this clonotype turned up many times. The chain links TRBV28 to TRBJ2-7; D perhaps matches TRBD2 (7 bases). Trimming took 4 bases from V and 4 from J, leaving 23 bases between them. This CDR3 comprises 17 residues. CDR1 and CDR2 (germline): MDHEN, SYDVKM. CDR3 sequence (DNA): TGTGCCAGCAGTTCTGCCTGGGGGAGGGGGAGTAGGTACGAGCAGTACTTC. It yields the protein CASSSAWGRGSRYEQYF.

Regarding this clonotype: A read error is possible here, since a much larger clone lies one base away. The chain combines TRBV5-1 with TRBJ1-1; D remains unclear. This CDR3 is built from 15 residues. V dropped 0 bases and J dropped 1 base, with 10 bases sitting between them. The germline V gene encodes CDR1 SGHRS and CDR2 YFSETQ. The CDR3 is CASSLALKGNTEAFF. DNA for the CDR3: TGCGCCAGCAGCTTGGCCTTAAAGGGGAACACTGAAGCTTTCTTT. The whole variable domain, remainder taken from reference TRBV5-1 and TRBJ1-1, is KAGVTQTPRYLIKTRGQQVTLSCSPISGHRSVSWYQQTPGQGLQFLFEYFSETQRNKGNFPGRFSGRQFSNSRSEMNVSTLELGDSALYLCASSLALKGNTEAFFGQGTRLTVV.

A few counts support this clonotype. One end of the junction fails to match germline, which may point to a read error. This chain connects TRBV12-3 or TRBV12-4 to TRBJ1-5; no reliable D call. This CDR3 comprises 13 residues. CDR3 sequence reads: CASSLGPRQPQNF. As DNA, the CDR3 is TGTGCCAGCAGTCTGGGCCCCCGTCAGCCCCAGAATTTT.

This clonotype was seen ten or more times. A read error is possible here, since a much larger clone lies one base away. V gene TRBV20-1 combines with J gene TRBJ1-3, with D possibly TRBD1 on 5 matching bases. CDR3 length: 14 amino acids. CDR1 and CDR2 (germline): DFQATT, SNEGSKA (reference sequence). CDR3 DNA: TGCAGTGCTAGGATAACAGGATCTGGAAAAACCATATATTTT. It translates to CSARITGSGKTIYF.

This clonotype was observed many times. The V and J genes are TRBV29-1 and TRBJ1-2; tentatively, D is TRBD1 (5 bases). Per germline, CDR1 SQVTM and CDR2 ANQGSEA. Between the trimmed V and J ends, which lost 6 bases and 4 bases, there was a span of 15 bases. There are 13 residues in the CDR3. For the CDR3, the DNA is TGCAGCGTACTAAAAAGCGACAGCTATGGCTACACCTTC. It codes for CSVLKSDSYGYTF.

This clonotype was observed a handful of times. The rearrangement uses TRBV15 and TRBJ1-5; no firm D call. Germline CDR1 LNHNV, CDR2 YYDKDF (reference sequence). The CDR3 loop spans 15 amino acids. V shed 0 bases and J shed 6 bases, with 12 bases lying between them. CDR3 residues: CATSRDSVRSQPQHF. The CDR3, as DNA: TGTGCCACCAGCAGAGATTCGGTACGCTCTCAGCCCCAGCATTTT.

This clonotype was seen ten or more times. V and J are TRBV6-2 or TRBV6-3 and TRBJ2-7; D is tentatively TRBD1 or TRBD2 (5 bases each). This CDR3 comprises 15 residues. Trimming cost V 5 bases and J 1 base, with 15 bases left between them. The germline V gene has CDR1 MNHEY and CDR2 SVGEGT. CDR3 sequence: CASSASGTGSYEQYF. The CDR3 DNA reads TGTGCCAGCAGTGCCTCTGGGACGGGTTCCTACGAGCAGTACTTC.

This clonotype has a count of ten or more. The rearrangement links TRBV21-1 to TRBJ2-1; TRBD2, the table's D call, lacks a check against the DNA. TRBV21-1 is reported as a pseudogene. The CDR3 contains 17 residues. The CDR3 loop reads CASSRWRTRCSYNEQFF. The CDR3 DNA sequence: TGTGCCAGCAGCAGATGGAGGACTCGCTGCTCCTACAATGAGCAGTTCTTC.

This clonotype turned up a few times. This could be a read error, since a much larger clone is one nucleotide away. The genes are TRBV6-5 and TRBJ1-1; no definite D call. Germline assignment: CDR1 MNHEY and CDR2 SVGAGI. V was trimmed by 7 bases and J by 7 bases, leaving 19 bases between them. CDR3 length: 14 residues. The CDR3 DNA is TGTGCCAGCATAGCGGGAAAGGGTGGAGGTGAAGCTTTCTTT. Its translation is CASIAGKGGGEAFF.

This clonotype was recorded many times. This chain connects TRBV20-1 to TRBJ1-5, with a possible D match to TRBD1 (5 bases). V dropped 5 bases and J dropped 4 bases, with 12 bases sitting between them. Germline CDR1 is DFQATT and CDR2 is SNEGSKA (reference sequence). This CDR3 is 13 amino acids long. In nucleotides, the CDR3 is TGCAGTGCTTCCGGGACGGCTAATCAGCCCCAGCATTTT. Translating gives CSASGTANQPQHF.

This clonotype was seen more than once but under ten times. A read error may be the cause here, since a much bigger clone is one base away. This chain links TRBV29-1 with TRBJ1-1; D gene unclear. The CDR3 covers 13 residues. The germline V gene encodes CDR1 SQVTM and CDR2 ANQGSEA. Written as DNA, the CDR3 is TGCAGGGCCTCAGGAAAAGTGAACACTGAAGCTTTCTTT. It encodes CRASGKVNTEAFF.

This clonotype was counted at least ten times. The gene calls are TRBV11-2 and TRBJ1-3; 7 bases map to TRBD1. CDR1 and CDR2 from the germline V gene are SGHAT and FQNNGV. There are 15 residues in the CDR3. With V trimmed by 5 bases and J by 4 bases, 8 bases remained unmatched. CDR3 sequence reads: CASSRTGASGNTIYF. The CDR3 DNA reads TGTGCCAGCAGCCGAACAGGGGCGTCCGGAAACACCATATATTTT.

There are many counts of this clonotype. The chain is built from TRBV12-3 or TRBV12-4 and TRBJ2-5, with D uncertain. Trimming took off 5 bases at V and 7 bases at J, with 14 bases between the two ends. The CDR3 sequence is 13 residues long. CDR3 sequence (DNA): TGTGCCAGCAGTGATACCCACGATACGACCCAGTACTTC. This translates into CASSDTHDTTQYF.

This clonotype was observed many times. This chain links TRBV24-1 with TRBJ2-1, with 10 bases aligning to TRBD2. The ends lost 5 bases at V and 0 bases at J; junction bases unmatched: 9. CDR3 length equals 18 residues. Germline CDR1 and CDR2: KGHDR and SFDVKD. CDR3 sequence reads: CATSGLAGAQISYNEQFF. CDR3 in DNA: TGTGCCACCAGTGGGCTAGCGGGAGCTCAGATCTCCTACAATGAGCAGTTCTTC.

For this clonotype: A much larger clone sits a single nucleotide away, making a read error possible. V and J are TRBV5-5 and TRBJ1-5; perhaps TRBD1 as D (5 bases). The CDR3 length is 17 residues. In germline, CDR1 is SGHKS, CDR2 YYEKEE (reference sequence). The CDR3 loop is CASSLKGTGTSNQPQNF. The CDR3 nucleotides read TGTGCCAGCAGCTTGAAGGGGACCGGAACTAGCAATCAGCCCCAGAATTTT.

This clonotype was recorded many times. This chain uses TRBV7-8 with TRBJ2-7; tentative D call: TRBD1 (5 bases). V lost 3 bases to trimming and J lost 1 base, with 13 bases between them. There are 15 residues in the CDR3. CDR1 is SGHVS, CDR2 FQNEAQ, per germline. The CDR3 DNA follows: TGTGCCAGCAGCTTTGTTCAGGGCTGGTCCTACGAGCAGTACTTC. This translates into CASSFVQGWSYEQYF.

At least ten counts were recorded for this clonotype. The chain is built from TRBV11-2 and TRBJ1-1, with D uncertain. V dropped 5 bases and J dropped 1 base, with 14 bases sitting between them. The CDR3 totals 15 residues. Germline lookup yields CDR1 SGHAT and CDR2 FQNNGV. CDR3 sequence reads: CASSPPLVANTEAFF. The CDR3 DNA sequence: TGTGCCAGCAGCCCACCATTGGTCGCGAACACTGAAGCTTTCTTT.

This clonotype was observed many times. This chain uses TRBV6-6 with TRBJ1-1, with 9 bases fitting TRBD1. Germline V gives CDR1 MNHNY, CDR2 SVGAGI (reference sequence). Losses at the gene ends were 6 bases for V and 1 base for J; bases not matched to a gene: 0. CDR3 length: 13 residues. The DNA for the CDR3 is TGTGCCAGCAGGGACAGGGGGAACACTGAAGCTTTCTTT. Protein: CASRDRGNTEAFF.

In this sample, this clonotype turned up many times. The CDR3 sequence is CASSLAGTGRDEQYF. The CDR3, as DNA: TGCGCCAGCAGCTTGGCGGGGACAGGGCGAGACGAGCAGTACTTC. The chain uses TRBV5-1 and TRBJ2-7; 9 bases match TRBD1. CDR3 size: 15 residues. V lost 0 bases and J lost 5; bases outside the gene matches: 6. Germline loops: CDR1 SGHRS, CDR2 YFSETQ.

This clonotype has ten or more counts. The rearrangement joins TRBV5-5 to TRBJ2-1; the D is unclear. CDR3 length: 15 amino acids. Trimming left V 0 bases short and J 6 bases short, with 13 bases between. Germline V gene sequence: CDR1 SGHKS, CDR2 YYEKEE (reference sequence). The CDR3 DNA sequence: TGTGCCAGCAGCTTGGGACCTCTGCCGTCCAATGAGCAGTTCTTC. This translates into CASSLGPLPSNEQFF.

This clonotype was observed at least ten times. The chain links TRBV15 to TRBJ1-1; D is possibly TRBD1 (5 bases). The ends were cut back, 1 base at V and 0 bases at J, with 9 bases in the middle. From germline, CDR1 is LNHNV and CDR2 YYDKDF (reference sequence). There are 15 residues in the CDR3. CDR3 loop: CATSRVSGLNTEAFF. The CDR3 DNA reads TGTGCCACCAGCAGAGTATCAGGGCTGAACACTGAAGCTTTCTTT.

Many counts were recorded for this clonotype. The chain has TRBV27 and TRBJ1-5; 9 bases align to TRBD1. V lost 5 bases to trimming and J lost 2 bases; unmatched junction nucleotides: 4. This CDR3 has 15 residues. Germline CDR1 is MNHEY and CDR2 is SMNVEV (reference sequence). The CDR3 loop is CASSPRTGGNQPQHF. The DNA for the CDR3 is TGTGCCAGCAGTCCACGGACAGGGGGCAATCAGCCCCAGCATTTT.

In this sample, this clonotype turned up many times. This sequence joins TRBV20-1 and TRBJ2-1, with 8 bases aligning to TRBD1. CDR3 length: 13 amino acids. Germline CDR1 and CDR2: DFQATT and SNEGSKA (reference sequence). The V gene end was trimmed by 6 bases and the J gene end by 4 bases; junction bases not matched to a gene: 5. CDR3 sequence reads: CSAPRQGYNEQFF. The CDR3 nucleotides are TGCAGTGCCCCTAGACAGGGGTACAATGAGCAGTTCTTC.

This clonotype was observed at least ten times. The chain links TRBV7-8 to TRBJ2-1; D gene unclear. In germline, CDR1 is SGHVS, CDR2 FQNEAQ. This CDR3 has 14 residues. Trimming stripped 3 bases from V and 5 bases from J, with 11 bases between. CDR3 amino acids: CASSFLAVNNEQFF. CDR3 DNA sequence: TGTGCCAGCAGCTTCCTCGCGGTCAACAATGAGCAGTTCTTC.

The CDR3 DNA is TGTGCCAGCAGCAATTTACCAAAGGGAAGAGAAGGCTACACCTTC. Its protein product is CASSNLPKGREGYTF. This chain joins TRBV5-4 and TRBJ1-2; D ambiguous. This CDR3 has 15 amino acids. V was pared by 4 bases and J by 8 bases, with 21 bases between. CDR1 and CDR2 (germline): SGHNT, YYREEE (reference sequence). The variable domain in full, completed from reference TRBV5-4 and TRBJ1-2, reads ETGVTQSPTHLIKTRGQQVTLRCSSQSGHNTVSWYQQALGQGPQFIFQYYREEENGRGNFPPRFSGLQFPNYSSELNVNALELDDSALYLCASSNLPKGREGYTFGSGTRLTVV.